This entry lists 9 T cell receptor beta chains sequenced from one sample in a study of control samples from healthy donors and cancer patients. Data came from immunoSEQ multiplex PCR; TCRdb stores just in-frame clones and leaves some out. The sample lists tens of thousands of clones, around 84% occurring once. Sequenced: PBMCs. These TCRs come from a man between 65 and 85 years old with lung cancer.

The rearrangement links TRBV30 to TRBJ1-4; 10 bases are shared with TRBD1. Germline CDR1 and CDR2: GTSNPN and SVGIG (reference sequence). The V and J ends lost 0 bases and 10 bases, in that order; junction bases with no gene match: 17. CDR3 length: 18 amino acids. The CDR3 DNA follows: TGTGCCTGGAGTGTACGCCTCAATCCGGGACAGGGGCGTGGAAAACTGTTTTTT. Translated, it gives CAWSVRLNPGQGRGKLFF.

The chain has TRBV18 and TRBJ2-3; D is uncertain. The length of the CDR3 is 16 residues. V was pared by 3 bases and J by 1 base, with 14 bases between. CDR1 and CDR2 (germline): KGHSH, LQKENI. CDR3 region: CASSPTGHEGTDTQYF. The CDR3 coding sequence is TGTGCCAGCTCACCGACCGGCCACGAGGGCACAGATACGCAGTATTTT.

The chain joins TRBV7-8 to TRBJ1-2, with TRBD1 matching over 12 bases. The V and J ends lost 4 bases and 2 bases, in that order; junction bases with no gene match: 2. CDR1 is SGHVS, CDR2 FQNEAQ, per germline. There are 15 residues in the CDR3. The CDR3 DNA is TGTGCCAGCAGCTGGGGACAGGGGGCGAACTATGGCTACACCTTC. It codes for CASSWGQGANYGYTF.

This chain connects TRBV9 to TRBJ2-3; D possibly corresponds to TRBD1 (6 bases). V was trimmed by 0 bases and J by 1 base, leaving 12 bases between them. Germline-derived CDR1 and CDR2 are SGDLS and YYNGEE. The CDR3 is made up of 16 amino acids. CDR3 in DNA: TGTGCCAGCAGCGTAGGCCCAGGGGAAGGCACAGATACGCAGTATTTT. It codes for CASSVGPGEGTDTQYF.

The CDR3 nucleotides read TGTGCCTGGGTGGGGGGTTACAATGAGCAGTTCTTC. Translating gives CAWVGGYNEQFF. J is TRBJ2-1 and V is TRBV30; D is perhaps TRBD2 (6 bases). The CDR3 runs 12 residues. V lost 5 bases to trimming and J lost 4 bases, with 9 bases between them. The germline V gene encodes CDR1 GTSNPN and CDR2 SVGIG (reference sequence).

CDR3 protein: CASRPGQGKTEAFF. The CDR3 region has the DNA TGTGCCAGCAGACCGGGACAGGGAAAAACTGAAGCTTTCTTT. The chain has TRBV28 and TRBJ1-1; 9 bases align to TRBD1. The CDR3 contains 14 residues. Germline CDR1 and CDR2: MDHEN and SYDVKM. Trimming at V came to 6 bases and at J to 5 bases, leaving 7 bases not matched to a gene.

This sequence joins TRBV7-3 and TRBJ1-1, with 8 positions matching TRBD1. The V and J ends lost 5 bases and 5 bases, in that order; junction bases with no gene match: 13. This CDR3 has 16 residues. CDR1 is SGHTA, CDR2 FQGTGA, per germline. In DNA, the CDR3 is TGTGCCAGCAGCCGTAACCGCGGACAGGGAAGAACTGAAGCTTTCTTT. The encoded protein is CASSRNRGQGRTEAFF.

This clone has more than one count but fewer than ten. The rearrangement joins TRBV5-1 to TRBJ2-7; D is unresolved. The ends were cut back, 1 base at V and 1 base at J, with 12 bases in the middle. The CDR3 runs 15 residues. Germline V CDR1 and CDR2: SGHRS, YFSETQ. The CDR3 spells CASSLSASVSYEQYF. For the CDR3, the DNA is TGCGCCAGCAGCTTGTCCGCCTCTGTTTCCTACGAGCAGTACTTC.

The V and J genes are TRBV7-9 and TRBJ1-5; D perhaps matches TRBD1 (6 bases). The V end was cut by 7 bases, the J end by 3 bases, with 16 bases between. The length of the CDR3 is 15 residues. Germline values: CDR1 SEHNR, CDR2 FQNEAQ (reference sequence). For the CDR3, the DNA is TGTGCCAGCACTATTGGGGGGCTTACCAATCAGCCCCAGCATTTT. The encoded protein is CASTIGGLTNQPQHF.